This T cell receptor beta chain was recorded in a study of neurological immune-mediated disorders. Whole-study results and caveats: None of the CDR3 amino acid sequences in expanded clones turned up in more than one subject, which points to private repertoires in all groups. The level of TCR clonal expansion was highest in patients with HTLV-1-associated myelopathy and lowest in multiple sclerosis, where it fell below the level seen in healthy controls.

The unsorted libraries originated from 2 million PBMCs kept at -80 C. MiXCR, applied by TCRdb to the 5' RACE reads, yields one record per CDR3 protein. The sample shows just over 95,000 distinct CDR3 sequences, around 3.4% of them seen only once. This clonotype appeared many times. Its target is unknown. This CDR3 is 15 amino acids long. V lost 4 bases, J lost 2 bases, and 5 bases stayed unmatched. The germline gives CDR1 MNHEY, CDR2 SMNVEV (reference sequence). This chain joins TRBV27 and TRBJ2-3, with TRBD1 matching 8 bases. The sequencing sample was made of PBMCs. This receptor was taken from a woman under 30 with multiple sclerosis. CDR3: CASSSGTGHTDTQYF. CDR3 DNA: TGTGCCAGCAGTTCCGGGACAGGTCACACAGATACGCAGTATTTT.